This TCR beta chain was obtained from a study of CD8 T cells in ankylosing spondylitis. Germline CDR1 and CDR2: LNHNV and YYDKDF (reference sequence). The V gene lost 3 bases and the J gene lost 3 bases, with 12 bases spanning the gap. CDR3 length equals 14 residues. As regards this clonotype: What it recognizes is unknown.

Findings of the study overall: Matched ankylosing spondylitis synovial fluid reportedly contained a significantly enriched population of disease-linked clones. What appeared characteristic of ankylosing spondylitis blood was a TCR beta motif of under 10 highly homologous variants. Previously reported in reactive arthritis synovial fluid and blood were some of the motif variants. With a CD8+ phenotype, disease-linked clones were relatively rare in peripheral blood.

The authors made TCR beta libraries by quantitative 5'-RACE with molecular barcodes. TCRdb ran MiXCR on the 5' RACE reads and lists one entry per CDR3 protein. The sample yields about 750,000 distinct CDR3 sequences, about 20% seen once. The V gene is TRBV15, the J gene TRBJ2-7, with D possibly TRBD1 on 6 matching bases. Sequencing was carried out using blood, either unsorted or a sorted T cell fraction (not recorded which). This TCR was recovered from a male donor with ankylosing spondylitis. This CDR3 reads CATSSGRGSYEQYF. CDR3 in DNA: TGTGCCACCAGCAGTGGCAGGGGTAGCTACGAGCAGTACTTC.